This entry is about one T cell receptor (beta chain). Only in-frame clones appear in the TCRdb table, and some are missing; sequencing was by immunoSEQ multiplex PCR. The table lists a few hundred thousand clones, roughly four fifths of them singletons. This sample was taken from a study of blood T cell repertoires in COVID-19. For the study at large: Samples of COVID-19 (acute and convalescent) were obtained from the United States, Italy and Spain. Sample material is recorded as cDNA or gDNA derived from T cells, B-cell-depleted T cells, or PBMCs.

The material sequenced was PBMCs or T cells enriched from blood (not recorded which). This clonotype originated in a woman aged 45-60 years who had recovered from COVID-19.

CDR3 nucleotides: TGTGCCACCAGCAGAGATCTTGACAGGGGAGGGTCAGAGACCCAGTACTTC. This translates into CATSRDLDRGGSETQYF. The chain joins TRBV15 to TRBJ2-5; D perhaps matches TRBD1 (8 bases). Germline V gives CDR1 LNHNV, CDR2 YYDKDF (reference sequence). Trimming removed 0 bases at V and 4 bases at J, with 18 bases between. This CDR3 comprises 17 residues. Based on the CDR3 plus reference TRBV15 and TRBJ2-5, the full variable domain is DAMVIQNPRYQVTQFGKPVTLSCSQTLNHNVMYWYQQKSSQAPKLLFHYYDKDFNNEADTPDNFQSRRPNTSFCFLDIRSPGLGDTAMYLCATSRDLDRGGSETQYFGPGTRLLVL.